This T cell receptor (beta chain) was sequenced in a study of OX40 agonist ivuxolimab in advanced cancers. Broadly, across the study: Ivuxolimab, which targeted the costimulatory receptor OX40 (CD134), was an agonistic, fully human IgG2 monoclonal antibody. Intravenous ivuxolimab was administered to patients every 2 weeks at six dose levels: 0.01, 0.1, 0.3, 1.5, 3 and 10 mg/kg. Of the 50 to 55 patients in dose escalation, some 20 had hepatocellular carcinoma, about 15 had melanoma, 9 had renal cell carcinoma and 9 had head and neck cancer. The dose-escalation cohort was around 83% male with a mean age of roughly 62 years, ranging from roughly 23 to 90. Prior anti-PD-1, anti-PD-L1 or anti-CTLA-4 therapy was permitted, and 40% of dose-escalation patients had received checkpoint inhibitors. Partial responses occurred in three dose-escalation patients, of whom one had hepatocellular carcinoma and two had cutaneous melanoma. The purpose of peripheral TCRbeta sequencing was to test whether ivuxolimab changed TCR sequence diversity and led to clonal T-cell expansion. The paper covers the monotherapy dose-escalation part of the phase I ivuxolimab trial, which included N ≈ 57 patients.

Genomic DNA was extracted from sorted cells for sequencing of the TCRbeta CDR3 region. The immunoSEQ Assay was used for sequencing of TCRbeta CDR3 regions. This immuneACCESS table, as held by TCRdb, lists in-frame sequences with V and J called but not all clones. Of the missing ones, under half trace to an unresolved V gene in checked studies; the others have no known cause. The sample table contains about 34,000 clones; only one count was recorded for roughly 80% of them. The leading ten clones occupy roughly 2.5% of the sample. Here is what the overall study found, with its caveats: In partial responders in the 0.1-3.0 mg/kg groups, normalized peripheral clonal expansion was found to be among the lowest, especially among CD8+ T cells. The antigen specificity of the clonally expanded peripheral T cells was not determined. At doses from 0.1 to 3.0 mg/kg, clonal expansion was seen in both CD4+ and CD8+ blood T cells between baseline and week 6. After ivuxolimab, more expanded clones were found on average in CD8+ T cells than in CD4+ T cells. Low levels of normalized T-cell clonal expansion were also seen in some patients who did not respond.

Patients with a history of autoimmune disease or receiving systemic immunosuppression were excluded from the trial. Peripheral blood for TCR sequencing was drawn from every dose cohort at baseline, at cycle 4 day 1 and at cycle 7 day 1. Samples were obtained from an open-label, multicenter, first-in-human phase I dose-escalation trial of ivuxolimab. Adults with locally advanced or metastatic head and neck squamous cell, hepatocellular, melanoma or renal cell carcinoma were enrolled in the trial. Before TCR sequencing, CD4+ T cells and CD8+ T cells from peripheral blood were sorted into separate populations. Its CDR3 holds 15 amino acids, cysteine through phenylalanine. The entry retains the CDR3 DNA only, 45 bases that are in frame from base 1. For CDR1 and CDR2, the germline V gene lists SGHDT and YYEEEE. V loses 3 bases, J loses 8 bases, and the germline ends lie 20 bases apart. Based on its abundance in the sample, this clone is medium-sized (0.01 to 0.1%). Its antigen target is currently unknown. Base qualities are not provided; no much larger clone lies one nucleotide away.

Sequenced material: CD4+ or CD8+ T cells sorted from blood, taken in a trial of the OX40 agonist ivuxolimab. The TCR was taken from an adult with an advanced solid tumor such as melanoma, head and neck, liver or kidney cancer. The rearranged chain carries TRBV5-6 and TRBJ1-2; the D gene identity is not certain. The CDR3 region reads CASSSVGVTEKGYTF. The DNA sequence is as follows: TGTGCCAGCAGCTCGGTGGGCGTAACGGAAAAGGGCTACACCTTC.